The clone carrying this T cell receptor (beta chain) was recorded a few times. As yet, its antigen is unknown. This specimen belongs to a study of T cell repertoires in cytomegalovirus infection. Study-level background: HLA-B-restricted CMV epitopes that are well studied, plus recently identified HLA-C-restricted ones, were used by the study. TCR beta signatures that were public indicated CMV infection and matching HLA type. Findings and limits, study-wide: CMV carriers having the relevant HLA were flagged by cumulative public TCR beta family frequency. Ex vivo responses were dominated by HLA-C-restricted CMV-specific TCR beta clonotypes.

Via MiXCR, TCRdb re-called the reads, giving one row per CDR3 protein. The repertoire holds some 500,000 distinct CDR3 sequences, with around 35% as singletons. The CDR3 totals 14 residues. Germline V CDR1 and CDR2: DFQATT, SNEGSKA (reference sequence). V was clipped by 1 base and J by 2 bases; unmatched bases: 2. This rearrangement joins TRBV20-1 to TRBJ1-5, with 7 bases lining up with TRBD1. This clonotype was obtained from a human donor in good health (CMV status not recorded). Some clones in this sample may be carry-over from other donors' samples. The sample consisted of cultured PBMCs, taken from culture after CMV antigen stimulation. The CDR3 spells CSARVGQGNQPQHF. CDR3 in DNA: TGCAGTGCTAGAGTCGGACAGGGCAATCAGCCCCAGCATTTT.